This T cell receptor beta chain came from a study of identical twins. TCRdb re-called the 5' RACE reads through MiXCR, storing one row per CDR3 protein. The table lists some 500,000 distinct CDR3 sequences, 9% to 10% of them singletons, with roughly 3% in the top ten. Germline V lookup: CDR1 MNHNS, CDR2 SASEGT. V lost 6 bases, J lost 4 bases, and 6 bases lay in between. This CDR3 region has 11 residues. This clonotype was recorded at least ten times. This sample also belongs to another study, concerning yellow fever vaccine responses in identical twins.

This clonotype was obtained from a woman aged 18-35 years in good health. The chain recombines TRBV6-1 with TRBJ1-2, with D hard to call. The sequenced sample was PBMCs. The CDR3 coding sequence is TGTGCCAGCAGAGGAATCTATGGCTACACCTTC. Translated: CASRGIYGYTF.